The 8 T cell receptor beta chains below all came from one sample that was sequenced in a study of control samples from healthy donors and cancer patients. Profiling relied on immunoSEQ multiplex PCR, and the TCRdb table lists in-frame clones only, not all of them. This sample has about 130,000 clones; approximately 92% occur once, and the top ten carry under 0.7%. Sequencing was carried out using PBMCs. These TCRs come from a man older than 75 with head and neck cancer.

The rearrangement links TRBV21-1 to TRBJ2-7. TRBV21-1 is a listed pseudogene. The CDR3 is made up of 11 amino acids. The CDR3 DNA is TGTGCCAGCAGAACGAACTACGAGCAGTACTTC. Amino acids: CASRTNYEQYF.

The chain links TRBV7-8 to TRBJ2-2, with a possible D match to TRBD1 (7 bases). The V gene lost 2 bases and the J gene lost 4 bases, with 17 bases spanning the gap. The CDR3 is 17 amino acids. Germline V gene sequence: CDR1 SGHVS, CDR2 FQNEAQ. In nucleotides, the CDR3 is TGTGCCAGCAGCTTAAAGAGGAGGGGGCGAGGCACCGGGGAGCTGTTTTTT. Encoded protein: CASSLKRRGRGTGELFF.

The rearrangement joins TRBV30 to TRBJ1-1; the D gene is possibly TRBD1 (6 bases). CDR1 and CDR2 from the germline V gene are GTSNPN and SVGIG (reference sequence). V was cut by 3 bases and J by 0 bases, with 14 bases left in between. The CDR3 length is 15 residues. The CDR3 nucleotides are TGTGCCTGGAGGTCGACAGGCTTTATGAACACTGAAGCTTTCTTT. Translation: CAWRSTGFMNTEAFF.

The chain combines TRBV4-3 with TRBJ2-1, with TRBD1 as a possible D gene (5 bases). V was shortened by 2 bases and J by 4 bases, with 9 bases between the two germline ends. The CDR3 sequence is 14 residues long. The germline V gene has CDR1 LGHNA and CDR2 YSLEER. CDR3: CASSQSDRYNEQFF. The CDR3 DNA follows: TGCGCCAGCAGCCAATCCGACAGATACAATGAGCAGTTCTTC.

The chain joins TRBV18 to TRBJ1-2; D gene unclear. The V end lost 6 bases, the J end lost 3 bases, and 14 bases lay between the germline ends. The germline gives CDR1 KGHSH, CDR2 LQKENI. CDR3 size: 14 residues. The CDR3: CASSMKGADYGYTF. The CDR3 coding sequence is TGTGCCAGCTCTATGAAGGGAGCAGACTATGGCTACACCTTC.

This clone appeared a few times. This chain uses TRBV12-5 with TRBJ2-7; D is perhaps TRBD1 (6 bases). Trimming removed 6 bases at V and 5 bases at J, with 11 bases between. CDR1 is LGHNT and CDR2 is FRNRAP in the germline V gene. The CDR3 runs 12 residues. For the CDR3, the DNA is TGTGCTAGTGGCCCGCCAGGGGACGAGCAGTACTTC. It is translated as CASGPPGDEQYF.

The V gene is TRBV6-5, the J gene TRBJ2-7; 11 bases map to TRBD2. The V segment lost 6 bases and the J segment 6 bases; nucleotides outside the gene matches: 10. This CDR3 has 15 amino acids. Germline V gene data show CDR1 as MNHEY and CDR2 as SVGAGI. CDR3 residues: CASRNRASGGTEQYF. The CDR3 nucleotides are TGTGCCAGCAGAAACCGCGCTAGCGGGGGGACCGAGCAGTACTTC.

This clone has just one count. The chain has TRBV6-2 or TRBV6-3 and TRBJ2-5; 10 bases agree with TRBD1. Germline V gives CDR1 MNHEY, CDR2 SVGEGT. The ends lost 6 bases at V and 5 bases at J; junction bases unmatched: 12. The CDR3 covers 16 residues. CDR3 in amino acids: CASSSPDRGRRETQYF. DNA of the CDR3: TGTGCCAGCAGCTCCCCCGACAGGGGGCGGAGGGAGACCCAGTACTTC.